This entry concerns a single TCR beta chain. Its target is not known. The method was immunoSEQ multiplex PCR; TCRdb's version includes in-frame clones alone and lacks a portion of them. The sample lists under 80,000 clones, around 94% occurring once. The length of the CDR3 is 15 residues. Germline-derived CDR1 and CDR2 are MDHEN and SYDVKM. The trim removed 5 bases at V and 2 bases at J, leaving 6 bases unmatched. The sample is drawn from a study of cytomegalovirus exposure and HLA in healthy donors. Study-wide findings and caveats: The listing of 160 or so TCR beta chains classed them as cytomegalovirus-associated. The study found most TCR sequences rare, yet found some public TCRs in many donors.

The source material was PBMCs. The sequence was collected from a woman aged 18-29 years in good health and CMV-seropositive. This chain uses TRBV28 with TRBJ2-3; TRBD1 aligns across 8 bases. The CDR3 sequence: CASSVDRGATDTQYF. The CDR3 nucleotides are TGTGCCAGCAGTGTTGACAGGGGTGCCACAGATACGCAGTATTTT.